Each of the 30 T cell receptor beta chains below was sequenced from the same sample in a study of T-cell memory formation after mild COVID-19. TCRdb fed the 5' RACE reads into MiXCR, producing one record per CDR3 protein. Of 90,000 to 120,000 distinct CDR3 sequences in the sample, approximately 14% were seen once. Sequencing used PBMCs or a T cell subset sorted from them (not recorded which). These receptors all come from a man aged 18 to 30 who had mild COVID-19 (a few samples of this study predate the infection). Cell type and time point are not known.

The rearrangement uses TRBV5-1 and TRBJ1-2, with D tentatively TRBD1 (5 bases). Germline V gene lookup returns CDR1 SGHRS and CDR2 YFSETQ. Trimming took off 2 bases at V and 2 bases at J, with 19 bases between the two ends. This CDR3 contains 17 residues. The CDR3 region has the DNA TGCGCCAGCAGCTTCCACCTTCGGGACGGACCCAACTATGGCTACACCTTC. Translation gives CASSFHLRDGPNYGYTF. The variable domain in full, completed from reference TRBV5-1 and TRBJ1-2, reads KAGVTQTPRYLIKTRGQQVTLSCSPISGHRSVSWYQQTPGQGLQFLFEYFSETQRNKGNFPGRFSGRQFSNSRSEMNVSTLELGDSALYLCASSFHLRDGPNYGYTFGSGTRLTVV.

This clonotype was counted many times. V usage is TRBV28 and J usage is TRBJ1-2, with D possibly matching TRBD1 (6 bases). The CDR3 has 14 residues. Trimming pared 6 bases from V and 5 bases from J, leaving 16 bases between. Germline CDR1 reads MDHEN; CDR2 reads SYDVKM. The CDR3 DNA follows: TGTGCCAGCAGATATATGGGGACACTTTATGGCTACACCTTC. This codes for CASRYMGTLYGYTF.

This chain connects TRBV9 to TRBJ1-2; D is unresolved. With 4 bases removed from V and 4 bases from J, the gap between germline ends came to 2 bases. CDR1 is SGDLS and CDR2 is YYNGEE in the germline V gene. The CDR3 extends over 10 amino acids. CDR3 sequence reads: CASSSYGYTF. In nucleotides, the CDR3 is TGTGCCAGCAGCTCCTATGGCTACACCTTC.

The chain employs TRBV5-6 and TRBJ1-2, with D possibly being TRBD1 (5 bases). Trimming took off 0 bases at V and 4 bases at J, with 7 bases between the two ends. The CDR3 is 13 residues long. The V gene's germline CDR1 is SGHDT and CDR2 YYEEEE. CDR3 sequence: CASSLGDVYGYTF. The CDR3 DNA is TGTGCCAGCAGCTTGGGGGACGTCTATGGCTACACCTTC.

Many counts were recorded for this clonotype. The chain carries TRBV4-2 and TRBJ2-6; D remains ambiguous. Trimming took 0 bases from V and 4 from J, leaving 10 bases between them. Germline V gene data show CDR1 as LGHNA and CDR2 as YNFKEQ. This CDR3 has 16 amino acids. The CDR3 DNA reads as TGTGCCAGCAGCCAAGATGAATCCGGAGGGGCCAACGTCCTGACTTTC. This gives the protein CASSQDESGGANVLTF.

The V and J genes are TRBV20-1 and TRBJ1-2; possibly TRBD1 for D (5 bases). This CDR3 contains 11 residues. Trimming stripped 0 bases from V and 12 bases from J, with 11 bases between. CDR1 is DFQATT and CDR2 is SNEGSKA in the germline V gene (reference sequence). The chain's CDR3 is CSARDPGLNTF. The DNA of the CDR3 is TGCAGTGCTAGAGATCCGGGGCTCAACACCTTC.

This clonotype has more than one count but fewer than ten. The chain joins TRBV7-3 to TRBJ2-2; unclear D gene. Per the germline V gene, CDR1 is SGHTA and CDR2 is FQGTGA. Trimming removed 2 bases at V and 7 bases at J, with 17 bases between. This CDR3 comprises 16 residues. The CDR3 region is CASSLVSWQLGGELFF. DNA of the CDR3: TGTGCCAGCAGCTTAGTATCATGGCAATTGGGCGGGGAGCTGTTTTTT.

The chain is built from TRBV4-2 and TRBJ2-6; no firm D call. This CDR3 is 18 amino acids long. Deletions cut 1 base from V and 0 bases from J, with 13 bases between. CDR1 and CDR2 from the germline V gene are LGHNA and YNFKEQ. CDR3 nucleotide sequence: TGTGCCAGCAGCCAAGGAACCGTTCGAGGCTCTGGGGCCAACGTCCTGACTTTC. Its protein is CASSQGTVRGSGANVLTF.

This clonotype was picked up many times. The rearrangement uses TRBV4-1 and TRBJ2-1; 13 nucleotides line up with TRBD2. The V segment lost 5 bases and the J segment 3 bases; nucleotides outside the gene matches: 1. The CDR3 totals 15 residues. Germline lookup yields CDR1 MGHRA and CDR2 YSYEKL. The DNA for the CDR3 is TGCGCCAGCAGCAGGACTAGCGGGGGCTACAATGAGCAGTTCTTC. Translating gives CASSRTSGGYNEQFF.

This clonotype was recorded a few times. The rearrangement joins TRBV30 to TRBJ2-1; D is perhaps TRBD1 (5 bases). Germline-derived CDR1 and CDR2 are GTSNPN and SVGIG (reference sequence). V was pared by 8 bases and J by 5 bases, with 13 bases between. The CDR3 has 12 residues. Here the CDR3 reads CAGRGSDNEQFF. The CDR3 DNA follows: TGTGCCGGAAGGGGATCGGACAATGAGCAGTTCTTC.

This clonotype was seen once. This chain joins TRBV7-9 and TRBJ1-1, with D unclear. The length of the CDR3 is 13 residues. Germline assignment: CDR1 SEHNR and CDR2 FQNEAQ (reference sequence). The V end lost 4 bases, the J end lost 0 bases, and 6 bases lay between the germline ends. The CDR3 here is CASSSSMNTEAFF. The CDR3 DNA is TGTGCCAGCAGCTCCTCGATGAACACTGAAGCTTTCTTT.

This clonotype was seen a few times. The chain links TRBV7-9 to TRBJ1-6; 7 bases line up with TRBD1. The CDR3 runs to 14 residues. The junction had 8 bases not matched to a gene; V was cut back by 7 bases and J by 8 bases. Germline CDR1 is SEHNR and CDR2 is FQNEAQ (reference sequence). The CDR3 nucleotides read TGTGCCAGCACCCCCGGGACAGCTCATTCACCCCTCCACTTT. Its translation: CASTPGTAHSPLHF.

The rearrangement uses TRBV30 and TRBJ2-7, with 9 bases matching TRBD2. J was trimmed by 5 bases and V by 0 bases; bases with no gene match: 20. CDR1 is GTSNPN, CDR2 SVGIG, per germline (reference sequence). The CDR3 length is 19 residues. The CDR3 sequence is CAWSVESLKAGGYPHEQYF. The CDR3 bases are TGTGCCTGGAGTGTAGAGTCCCTCAAAGCGGGGGGCTACCCTCACGAGCAGTACTTC.

This clonotype was counted at least ten times. J is TRBJ1-1 and V is TRBV4-1; D gene uncertain. The V gene's germline CDR1 is MGHRA and CDR2 YSYEKL. V lost 0 bases and J 3 bases, leaving 14 bases between the germline ends. The CDR3 length is 16 residues. CDR3 protein: CASSQDREGRDTEAFF. The CDR3 coding sequence is TGCGCCAGCAGCCAAGATCGGGAGGGTCGGGACACTGAAGCTTTCTTT.

This clonotype showed up many times. V usage is TRBV7-2 and J usage is TRBJ2-7; D perhaps matches TRBD2 (6 bases). Trimming stripped 2 bases from V and 3 bases from J, with 11 bases between. Germline V gene lookup returns CDR1 SGHTA and CDR2 FQGNSA. The length of the CDR3 is 14 residues. CDR3 DNA sequence: TGTGCCAGCAGCTTACTGGCGGGGAGCTACGAGCAGTACTTC. The encoded protein is CASSLLAGSYEQYF.

In its sample, this clonotype was seen many times. The chain uses TRBV5-1 and TRBJ1-1; 8 bases map to TRBD1. The CDR3 contains 14 residues. CDR1 and CDR2 from the germline V gene are SGHRS and YFSETQ. Trimming took 0 bases from V and 4 from J; bases not matched to a gene: 2. In nucleotides, the CDR3 is TGCGCCAGCAGCTTGGCAGGGGGCGTCACTGAAGCTTTCTTT. Translating gives CASSLAGGVTEAFF.

The rearrangement joins TRBV29-1 to TRBJ2-7, with a possible D match to TRBD2 (6 bases). The V gene's germline CDR1 is SQVTM and CDR2 ANQGSEA. This CDR3 contains 14 residues. Trimming left V 6 bases short and J 1 base short, with 16 bases between. The CDR3 spells CSVPGGDSSYEQYF. The CDR3, as DNA: TGCAGCGTCCCCGGAGGGGATAGTTCCTACGAGCAGTACTTC.

This clonotype has a handful of counts. The rearrangement joins TRBV5-6 to TRBJ2-3; 10 nucleotides align to TRBD2. This CDR3 region has 15 residues. V lost 4 bases to trimming and J lost 1 base; unmatched junction nucleotides: 3. From germline, CDR1 is SGHDT and CDR2 YYEEEE. The CDR3 spells CASSTSGGGTDTQYF. The DNA for the CDR3 is TGTGCCAGCAGCACGAGCGGGGGGGGCACAGATACGCAGTATTTT. Together with reference TRBV5-6 and TRBJ2-3, the CDR3 gives the full variable domain: DAGVTQSPTHLIKTRGQQVTLRCSPKSGHDTVSWYQQALGQGPQFIFQYYEEEERQRGNFPDRFSGHQFPNYSSELNVNALLLGDSALYLCASSTSGGGTDTQYFGPGTRLTVL.

This clonotype was seen a handful of times. The chain combines TRBV5-4 with TRBJ2-4, with 11 bases lining up with TRBD2. The CDR3 is made up of 17 amino acids. Losses at the gene ends were 1 base for V and 3 bases for J; bases not matched to a gene: 6. Germline V gives CDR1 SGHNT, CDR2 YYREEE (reference sequence). The CDR3 loop is CASSLTSGGVGKNIQYF. CDR3 nucleotides: TGTGCCAGCAGCTTGACTAGCGGGGGAGTCGGCAAAAACATTCAGTACTTC. The full variable domain, with the rest looked up from reference TRBV5-4 and TRBJ2-4, is ETGVTQSPTHLIKTRGQQVTLRCSSQSGHNTVSWYQQALGQGPQFIFQYYREEENGRGNFPPRFSGLQFPNYSSELNVNALELDDSALYLCASSLTSGGVGKNIQYFGAGTRLSVL.

The rearrangement links TRBV24-1 to TRBJ1-4, with D perhaps TRBD1 (6 bases). V was cut by 2 bases and J by 7 bases, with 13 bases left in between. The CDR3 is 15 amino acids. Germline values: CDR1 KGHDR, CDR2 SFDVKD. For the CDR3, the DNA is TGTGCCACCAGTGATTCCGGTGGGGGGGCTGAAAAACTGTTTTTT. Protein: CATSDSGGGAEKLFF.

The chain employs TRBV9 and TRBJ1-1, with D maybe TRBD1 (5 bases). Germline loops: CDR1 SGDLS, CDR2 YYNGEE. This CDR3 has 15 residues. The germline V and J ends were trimmed by 3 bases and 4 bases, with 16 bases remaining between them. The CDR3 region has the DNA TGTGCCAGCAGCGAGCTATCGACAGAGCGCACTGAAGCTTTCTTT. Translating gives CASSELSTERTEAFF.

This clonotype has only a few counts. The rearrangement uses TRBV27 and TRBJ2-1; 8 bases map to TRBD1. With V trimmed by 5 bases and J by 8 bases, 11 bases remained unmatched. CDR3 length: 15 amino acids. From germline, CDR1 is MNHEY and CDR2 SMNVEV (reference sequence). CDR3 region: CASSVGGTGLDEQFF. DNA of the CDR3: TGTGCCAGCAGTGTAGGGGGGACAGGTTTAGATGAGCAGTTCTTC.

The chain employs TRBV7-9 and TRBJ1-1, with TRBD1 identical over 8 bases. The V segment lost 5 bases and the J segment 1 base; nucleotides outside the gene matches: 12. Per the germline V gene, CDR1 is SEHNR and CDR2 is FQNEAQ (reference sequence). The CDR3 runs 17 residues. The CDR3 DNA reads as TGTGCCAGCAGCACGAGGGACAGGATGATCGCGAACACTGAAGCTTTCTTT. Amino acids: CASSTRDRMIANTEAFF.

The V gene is TRBV4-3, the J gene TRBJ2-2; D is unclear. In germline, CDR1 is LGHNA, CDR2 YSLEER. The V end was cut by 1 base, the J end by 4 bases, with 7 bases between. This CDR3 has 14 amino acids. In DNA, the CDR3 is TGCGCCAGCAGCCAAGTGGGAAGCACCGGGGAGCTGTTTTTT. This translates into CASSQVGSTGELFF.

In this sample, this clonotype turned up a few times. The V and J genes are TRBV11-2 and TRBJ2-1; D unresolved. Trimming took 1 base from V and 4 from J, leaving 8 bases between them. Germline V gives CDR1 SGHAT, CDR2 FQNNGV. CDR3 length equals 14 residues. The CDR3 sequence is CASSLVAIYNEQFF. Written as DNA, the CDR3 is TGTGCCAGCAGCTTAGTAGCTATTTACAATGAGCAGTTCTTC. The full variable domain, in which reference TRBV11-2 and TRBJ2-1 provide the parts outside the CDR3, is EAGVAQSPRYKIIEKRQSVAFWCNPISGHATLYWYQQILGQGPKLLIQFQNNGVVDDSQLPKDRFSAERLKGVDSTLKIQPAKLEDSAVYLCASSLVAIYNEQFFGPGTRLTVL.

V usage is TRBV2 and J usage is TRBJ2-1; TRBD2 might be the D (6 bases). The germline V and J ends were trimmed by 10 bases and 7 bases, with 17 bases remaining between them. Germline V gene lookup returns CDR1 SNHLY and CDR2 FYNNEI. The CDR3 length is 13 residues. DNA of the CDR3: TGTGCCACCCCTTCATTTAGCGGAAATGAGCAGTTCTTC. Translated, it gives CATPSFSGNEQFF.

The V gene is TRBV10-3, the J gene TRBJ2-1, with 9 bases identical to TRBD2. Germline V gene sequence: CDR1 ENHRY, CDR2 SYGVKD. Trimming at V came to 2 bases and at J to 3 bases, leaving 2 bases not matched to a gene. This CDR3 spans 15 amino acids. This chain's CDR3 is CAISEASGVYNEQFF. CDR3 in DNA: TGTGCCATCAGTGAGGCTAGCGGGGTCTACAATGAGCAGTTCTTC.

This clonotype appeared a few times. The rearrangement joins TRBV25-1 to TRBJ2-7; 9 bases fit TRBD1. This CDR3 is 13 amino acids long. The germline gives CDR1 MGHDK, CDR2 SYGVNS. V shed 4 bases, J shed 5 bases, and the junction held 3 bases outside the gene matches. CDR3 residues: CASSGQGVDEQYF. The DNA for the CDR3 is TGTGCCAGCAGTGGACAGGGGGTAGACGAGCAGTACTTC.

This clonotype was seen only a few times. The CDR3 spells CASSSELGTNTEAFF. DNA of the CDR3: TGTGCCAGCAGCTCCGAACTCGGGACGAACACTGAAGCTTTCTTT. J is TRBJ1-1 and V is TRBV7-8; maybe TRBD1 (5 bases). The CDR3 covers 15 residues. Between the trimmed V and J ends, which lost 4 bases and 1 base, there was a span of 13 bases. Germline CDR1 reads SGHVS; CDR2 reads FQNEAQ.

This clonotype was recorded many times. The V call is TRBV29-1, the J call TRBJ1-1; D possibly corresponds to TRBD1 (5 bases). Trimming cost V 7 bases and J 4 bases, with 16 bases left between them. Germline CDR1 is SQVTM and CDR2 is ANQGSEA. This CDR3 has 13 amino acids. CDR3 region: CSAMSRDRTEAFF. The CDR3 nucleotides are TGCAGCGCCATGTCCCGGGACCGCACTGAAGCTTTCTTT. The whole variable domain, filled in from reference TRBV29-1 and TRBJ1-1, reads SAVISQKPSRDICQRGTSLTIQCQVDSQVTMMFWYRQQPGQSLTLIATANQGSEATYESGFVIDKFPISRPNLTFSTLTVSNMSPEDSSIYLCSAMSRDRTEAFFGQGTRLTVV.